Described below is a single TCR beta chain sequence and its context. Participants were placed into cohorts based on the clinical history they reported. Recovered status applied to Cohort 3 donors who had two consecutive negative PCRs. It also applied to those with clearance or with symptom resolution. The source of the sample is a study of blood T cell repertoires in COVID-19. About the study: T cells, B-cell-depleted T cells, or PBMCs provided the cDNA or gDNA that served as material.

The CDR3 length is 16 residues. The germline gives CDR1 MNHEY, CDR2 SVGEGT. Germline trimming cut 2 bases from V and 2 bases from J; bases unmatched to any gene: 8. The assay was immunoSEQ multiplex PCR, and TCRdb's table has in-frame clones only and misses some. The sample consists of roughly 500,000 clones, around nine tenths of them appearing once. The material sequenced was PBMCs or T cells enriched from blood (not recorded which). The chain recombines TRBV6-2 or TRBV6-3 with TRBJ1-1; the match to TRBD1 covers 7 bases. This clonotype was sampled from a woman aged 40 to 50 who had recovered from COVID-19. CDR3 in amino acids: CASSYTHQGGNTEAFF. The CDR3, as DNA: TGTGCCAGCAGTTACACGCACCAGGGGGGAAACACTGAAGCTTTCTTT.